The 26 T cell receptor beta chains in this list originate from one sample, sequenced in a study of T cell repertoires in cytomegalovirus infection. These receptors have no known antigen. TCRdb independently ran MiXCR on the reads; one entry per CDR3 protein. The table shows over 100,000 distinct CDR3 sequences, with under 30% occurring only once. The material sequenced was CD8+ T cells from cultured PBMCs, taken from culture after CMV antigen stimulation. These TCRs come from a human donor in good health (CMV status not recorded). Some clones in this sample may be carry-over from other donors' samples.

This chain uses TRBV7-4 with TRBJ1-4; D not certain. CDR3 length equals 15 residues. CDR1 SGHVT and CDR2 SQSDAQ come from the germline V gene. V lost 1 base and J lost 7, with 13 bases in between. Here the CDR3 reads CASSLEAAWGEKLFF. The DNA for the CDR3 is TGTGCCAGCAGCTTAGAAGCGGCCTGGGGTGAAAAACTGTTTTTT.

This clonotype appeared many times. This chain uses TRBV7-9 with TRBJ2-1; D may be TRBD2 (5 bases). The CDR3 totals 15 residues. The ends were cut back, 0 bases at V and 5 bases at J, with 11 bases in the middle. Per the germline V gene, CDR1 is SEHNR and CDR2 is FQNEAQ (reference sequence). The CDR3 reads CASSLALARDNEQFF. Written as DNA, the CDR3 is TGTGCCAGCAGCTTAGCTCTTGCGAGGGACAATGAGCAGTTCTTC.

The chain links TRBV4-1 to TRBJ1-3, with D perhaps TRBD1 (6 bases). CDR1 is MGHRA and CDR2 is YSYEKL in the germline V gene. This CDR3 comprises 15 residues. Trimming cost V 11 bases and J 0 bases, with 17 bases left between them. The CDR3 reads CACPDRTDSGNTIYF. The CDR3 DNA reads TGCGCCTGCCCCGATCGGACAGACTCTGGAAACACCATATATTTT.

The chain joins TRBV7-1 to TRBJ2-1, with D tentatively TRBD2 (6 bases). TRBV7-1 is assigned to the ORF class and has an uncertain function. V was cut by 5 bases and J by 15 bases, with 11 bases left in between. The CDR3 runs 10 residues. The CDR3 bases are TGTGCCAGCAGCGGGCGGGGACCGTTCTTC. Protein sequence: CASSGRGPFF.

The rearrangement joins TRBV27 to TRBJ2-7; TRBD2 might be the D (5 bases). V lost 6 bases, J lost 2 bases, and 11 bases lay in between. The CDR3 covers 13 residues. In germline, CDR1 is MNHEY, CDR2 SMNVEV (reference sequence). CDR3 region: CASSAGPTYEQYF. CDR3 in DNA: TGTGCCAGCAGCGCGGGTCCCACCTACGAGCAGTACTTC.

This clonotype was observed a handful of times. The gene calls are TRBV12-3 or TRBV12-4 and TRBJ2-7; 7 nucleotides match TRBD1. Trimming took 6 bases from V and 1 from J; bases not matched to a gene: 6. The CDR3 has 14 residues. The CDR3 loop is CASSWDRFSYEQYF. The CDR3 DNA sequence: TGTGCCAGCAGCTGGGACAGATTTTCCTACGAGCAGTACTTC.

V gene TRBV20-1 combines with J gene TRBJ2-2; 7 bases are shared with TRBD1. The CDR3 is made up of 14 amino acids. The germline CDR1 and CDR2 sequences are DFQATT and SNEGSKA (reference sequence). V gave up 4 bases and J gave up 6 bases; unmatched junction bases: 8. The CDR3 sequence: CSATPGGSAGELFF. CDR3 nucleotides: TGCAGTGCTACCCCAGGGGGTAGTGCCGGGGAGCTGTTTTTT.

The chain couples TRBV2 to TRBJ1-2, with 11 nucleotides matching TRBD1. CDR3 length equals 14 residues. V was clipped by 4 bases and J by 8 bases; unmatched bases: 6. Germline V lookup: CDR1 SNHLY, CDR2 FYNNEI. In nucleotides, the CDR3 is TGTGCCAGCAGTGCAGGACAGGGGGCGGAGGGCTACACCTTC. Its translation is CASSAGQGAEGYTF.

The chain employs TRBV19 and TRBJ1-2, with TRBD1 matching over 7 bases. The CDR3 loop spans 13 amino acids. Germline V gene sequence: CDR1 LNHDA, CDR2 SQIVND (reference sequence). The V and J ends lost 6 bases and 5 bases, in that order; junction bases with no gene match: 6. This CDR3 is CASRRTGYYGYTF. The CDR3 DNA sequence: TGTGCCAGTAGACGGACAGGATATTATGGCTACACCTTC.

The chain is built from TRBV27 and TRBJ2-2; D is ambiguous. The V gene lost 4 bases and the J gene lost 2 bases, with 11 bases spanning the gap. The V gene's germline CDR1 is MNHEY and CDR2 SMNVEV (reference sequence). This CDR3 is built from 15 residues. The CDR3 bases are TGTGCCAGCAGTTGGGTCGCGTTAAACACCGGGGAGCTGTTTTTT. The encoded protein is CASSWVALNTGELFF.

In DNA, the CDR3 is TGTGCCAGCAGTGAAGGGACAGGGTACTCCTACGAGCAGTACTTC. As protein: CASSEGTGYSYEQYF. This chain uses TRBV6-1 with TRBJ2-7; 8 bases are a match to TRBD1. The germline gives CDR1 MNHNS, CDR2 SASEGT. The CDR3 length is 15 residues. V lost 1 base, J lost 0 bases, and 2 bases stayed unmatched.

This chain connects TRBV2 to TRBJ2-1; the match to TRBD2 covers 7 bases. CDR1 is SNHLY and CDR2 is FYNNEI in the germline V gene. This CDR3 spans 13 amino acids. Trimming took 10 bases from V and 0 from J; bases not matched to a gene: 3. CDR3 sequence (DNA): TGTGCCACCGGCGGGGGCTCCTACAATGAGCAGTTCTTC. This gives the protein CATGGGSYNEQFF.

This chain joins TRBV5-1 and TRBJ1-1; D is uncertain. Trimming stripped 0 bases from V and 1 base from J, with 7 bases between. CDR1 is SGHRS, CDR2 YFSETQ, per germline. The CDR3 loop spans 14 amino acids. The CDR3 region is CASSLVGANTEAFF. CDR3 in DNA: TGCGCCAGCAGCTTGGTAGGAGCGAACACTGAAGCTTTCTTT. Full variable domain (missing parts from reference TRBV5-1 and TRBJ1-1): KAGVTQTPRYLIKTRGQQVTLSCSPISGHRSVSWYQQTPGQGLQFLFEYFSETQRNKGNFPGRFSGRQFSNSRSEMNVSTLELGDSALYLCASSLVGANTEAFFGQGTRLTVV.

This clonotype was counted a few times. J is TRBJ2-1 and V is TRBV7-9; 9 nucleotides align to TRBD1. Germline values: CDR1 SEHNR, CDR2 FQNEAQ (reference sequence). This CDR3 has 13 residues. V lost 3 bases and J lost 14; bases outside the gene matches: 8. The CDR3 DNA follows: TGTGCCAGCAGCTTGGGTACCCGGGACAGGGAGTTCTTC. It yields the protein CASSLGTRDREFF.

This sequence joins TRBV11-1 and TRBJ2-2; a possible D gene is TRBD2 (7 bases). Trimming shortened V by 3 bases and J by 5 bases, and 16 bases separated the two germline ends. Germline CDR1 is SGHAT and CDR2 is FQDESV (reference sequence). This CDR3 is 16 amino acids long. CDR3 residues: CASSLGGTRITGELFF. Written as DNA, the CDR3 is TGTGCCAGCAGCTTGGGGGGGACAAGGATTACCGGGGAGCTGTTTTTT.

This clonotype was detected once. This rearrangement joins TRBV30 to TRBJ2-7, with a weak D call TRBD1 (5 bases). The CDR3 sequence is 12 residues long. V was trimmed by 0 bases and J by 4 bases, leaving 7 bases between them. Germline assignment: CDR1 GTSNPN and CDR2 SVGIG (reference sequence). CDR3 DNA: TGTGCCTGGAGTGTCAGGGTATACGAGCAGTACTTC. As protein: CAWSVRVYEQYF.

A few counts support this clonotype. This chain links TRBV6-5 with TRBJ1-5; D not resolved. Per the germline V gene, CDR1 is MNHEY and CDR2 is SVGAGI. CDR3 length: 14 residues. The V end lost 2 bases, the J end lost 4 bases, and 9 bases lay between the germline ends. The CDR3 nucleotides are TGTGCCAGCAGTTACAGTGGCCCTAATCAGCCCCAGCATTTT. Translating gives CASSYSGPNQPQHF.

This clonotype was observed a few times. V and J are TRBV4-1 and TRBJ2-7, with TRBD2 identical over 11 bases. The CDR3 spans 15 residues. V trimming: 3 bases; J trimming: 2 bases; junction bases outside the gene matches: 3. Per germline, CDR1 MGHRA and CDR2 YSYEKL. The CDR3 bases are TGCGCCAGCAGCCACACTAGCGGGGGCACCTACGAGCAGTACTTC. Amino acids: CASSHTSGGTYEQYF.

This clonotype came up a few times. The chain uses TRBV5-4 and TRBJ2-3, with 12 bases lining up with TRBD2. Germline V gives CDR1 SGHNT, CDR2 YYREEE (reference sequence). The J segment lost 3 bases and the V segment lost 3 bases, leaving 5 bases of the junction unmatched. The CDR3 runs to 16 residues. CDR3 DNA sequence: TGTGCCAGCAGCTCTAAACTAGCGGGGGGAACAGATACGCAGTATTTT. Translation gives CASSSKLAGGTDTQYF.

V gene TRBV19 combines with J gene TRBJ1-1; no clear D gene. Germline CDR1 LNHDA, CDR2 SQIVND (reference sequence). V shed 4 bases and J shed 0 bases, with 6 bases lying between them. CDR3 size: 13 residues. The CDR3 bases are TGTGCCAGTAGTACCACAGTGAACACTGAAGCTTTCTTT. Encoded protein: CASSTTVNTEAFF.

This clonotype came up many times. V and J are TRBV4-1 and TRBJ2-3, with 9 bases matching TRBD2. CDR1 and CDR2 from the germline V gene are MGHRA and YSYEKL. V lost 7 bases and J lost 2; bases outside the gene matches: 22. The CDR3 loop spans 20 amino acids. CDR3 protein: CASKIKKMGVAGANTDTQYF. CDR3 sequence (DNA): TGCGCCAGCAAAATCAAGAAGATGGGGGTAGCGGGGGCCAACACAGATACGCAGTATTTT.

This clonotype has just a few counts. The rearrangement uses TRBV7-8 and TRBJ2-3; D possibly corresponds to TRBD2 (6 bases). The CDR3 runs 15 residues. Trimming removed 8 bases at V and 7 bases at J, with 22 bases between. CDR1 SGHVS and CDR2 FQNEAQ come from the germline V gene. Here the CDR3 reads CASLPSAGPLHTQYF. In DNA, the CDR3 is TGTGCCAGCCTCCCTAGCGCCGGACCCCTTCATACGCAGTATTTT.

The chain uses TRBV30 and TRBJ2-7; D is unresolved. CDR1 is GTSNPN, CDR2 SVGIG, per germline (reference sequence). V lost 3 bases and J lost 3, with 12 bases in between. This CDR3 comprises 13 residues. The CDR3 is CAWRMLENYEQYF. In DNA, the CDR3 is TGTGCCTGGAGAATGTTGGAGAACTACGAGCAGTACTTC.

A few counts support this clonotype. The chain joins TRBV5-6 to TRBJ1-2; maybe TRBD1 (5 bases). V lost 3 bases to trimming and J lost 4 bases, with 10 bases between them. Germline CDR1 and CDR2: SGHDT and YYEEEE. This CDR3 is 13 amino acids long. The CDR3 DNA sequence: TGTGCCAGCAGCTCGGGGGGAGGCTATGGCTACACCTTC. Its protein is CASSSGGGYGYTF.

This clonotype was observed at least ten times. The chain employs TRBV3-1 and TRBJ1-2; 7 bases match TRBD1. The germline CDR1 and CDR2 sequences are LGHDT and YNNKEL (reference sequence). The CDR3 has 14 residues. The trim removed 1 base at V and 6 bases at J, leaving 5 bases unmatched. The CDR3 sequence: CASSQGTGVDGYTF. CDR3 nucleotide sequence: TGTGCCAGCAGCCAAGGCACAGGGGTAGATGGCTACACCTTC.

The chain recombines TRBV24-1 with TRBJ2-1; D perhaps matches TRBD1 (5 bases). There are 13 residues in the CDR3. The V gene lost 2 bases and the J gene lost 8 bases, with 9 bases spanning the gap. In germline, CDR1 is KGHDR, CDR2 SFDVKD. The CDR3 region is CATSDSLQDEQFF. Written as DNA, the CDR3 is TGTGCCACCAGTGATTCCCTACAGGATGAGCAGTTCTTC.